These 15 T cell receptor beta chains were all obtained from the same sample, sequenced in a study of blood T cell repertoires in COVID-19. TCRdb's table, derived via immunoSEQ multiplex PCR, lists solely in-frame clones and lacks some. The sample shows 45,000 or so clones, roughly nine tenths of them seen only once. The material sequenced was peripheral blood. Source of these receptors: a man aged 35-49 years with active COVID-19.

The chain is built from TRBV29-1 and TRBJ2-1; 8 bases fit TRBD2. This CDR3 has 16 amino acids. V gave up 7 bases and J gave up 0 bases; unmatched junction bases: 11. CDR1 and CDR2 from the germline V gene are SQVTM and ANQGSEA. The CDR3 is CSAWGSGESSYNEQFF. The CDR3 region has the DNA TGCAGCGCTTGGGGTAGCGGGGAGAGCTCCTACAATGAGCAGTTCTTC.

The V gene is TRBV5-6, the J gene TRBJ2-1, with 8 bases that match TRBD2. V dropped 4 bases and J dropped 0; count of bases not matched to a gene: 9. This CDR3 region has 17 residues. Per germline, CDR1 SGHDT and CDR2 YYEEEE. The DNA for the CDR3 is TGTGCCAGCAGCAGTGTAGCTAGCGGGCCCTCCTACAATGAGCAGTTCTTC. Translating gives CASSSVASGPSYNEQFF.

The chain uses TRBV2 and TRBJ2-3; 7 bases line up with TRBD1. The CDR3 totals 13 residues. V trimming: 7 bases; J trimming: 3 bases; junction bases outside the gene matches: 4. Germline V gene sequence: CDR1 SNHLY, CDR2 FYNNEI. DNA of the CDR3: TGTGCCAGCATGGGCAGGGGGACAGATACGCAGTATTTT. It encodes CASMGRGTDTQYF.

In this sample, this clone turned up a few times. The chain recombines TRBV15 with TRBJ2-1, with 7 nucleotides matching TRBD2. Per germline, CDR1 LNHNV and CDR2 YYDKDF (reference sequence). J lost 0 bases, V lost 5 bases, and 7 bases had no gene match. CDR3 length: 16 amino acids. CDR3 nucleotide sequence: TGTGCCACCAGCGACTCCCTAGCGGTCTCCTACAATGAGCAGTTCTTC. It encodes CATSDSLAVSYNEQFF.

V gene TRBV11-3 combines with J gene TRBJ2-7, with 12 bases that match TRBD1. The CDR3 runs to 14 residues. Germline-derived CDR1 and CDR2 are SGHNT and YENEEA. Germline trimming cut 5 bases from V and 7 bases from J; bases unmatched to any gene: 6. This CDR3 reads CASSAGQGAREQYF. For the CDR3, the DNA is TGTGCCAGCAGCGCGGGACAGGGGGCGAGGGAGCAGTACTTC.

The chain is built from TRBV28 and TRBJ2-7; D may be TRBD1 (6 bases). The CDR3 is made up of 17 amino acids. Germline CDR1 and CDR2: MDHEN and SYDVKM. Trimming stripped 2 bases from V and 4 bases from J, with 21 bases between. As DNA, the CDR3 is TGTGCCAGCAGTTTAATCGTGAGAGGACAGACGGATTACGAGCAGTACTTC. Protein: CASSLIVRGQTDYEQYF. The full variable domain, completed using reference TRBV28 and TRBJ2-7, is DVKVTQSSRYLVKRTGEKVFLECVQDMDHENMFWYRQDPGLGLRLIYFSYDVKMKEKGDIPEGYSVSREKKERFSLILESASTNQTSMYLCASSLIVRGQTDYEQYFGPGTRLTVT.

The chain carries TRBV6-5 and TRBJ1-2; no reliable D call. Germline-derived CDR1 and CDR2 are MNHEY and SVGAGI. V was shortened by 9 bases and J by 7 bases, with 18 bases between the two germline ends. The CDR3 runs 13 residues. CDR3 in amino acids: CASSPEGLGGYTF. The CDR3 nucleotides read TGTGCCAGTTCACCGGAGGGTCTGGGTGGCTACACCTTC.

V usage is TRBV30 and J usage is TRBJ2-2, with D possibly TRBD1 on 5 matching bases. Germline V gene lookup returns CDR1 GTSNPN and CDR2 SVGIG (reference sequence). V was pared by 0 bases and J by 4 bases, with 9 bases between. The CDR3 is 14 amino acids. CDR3: CAWSVHTGTGELFF. CDR3 in DNA: TGTGCCTGGAGTGTACATACAGGCACCGGGGAGCTGTTTTTT. The whole variable domain, remainder taken from reference TRBV30 and TRBJ2-2, is SQTIHQWPATLVQPVGSPLSLECTVEGTSNPNLYWYRQAAGRGLQLLFYSVGIGQISSEVPQNLSASRPQDRQFILSSKKLLLSDSGFYLCAWSVHTGTGELFFGEGSRLTVL.

This clone came up a few times. This sample also contains other DNA sequences that code for the same CDR3. The genes are TRBV7-9 and TRBJ2-3; D is perhaps TRBD1 (5 bases). The CDR3 covers 14 residues. V shed 1 base and J shed 0 bases, with 5 bases lying between them. CDR1 is SEHNR and CDR2 is FQNEAQ in the germline V gene (reference sequence). CDR3 sequence (DNA): TGTGCCAGCAGCTTAGAGGGGAGCACAGATACGCAGTATTTT. This gives the protein CASSLEGSTDTQYF.

J is TRBJ2-1 and V is TRBV4-1; TRBD2 agrees at 9 bases. With V trimmed by 4 bases and J by 6 bases, 10 bases remained unmatched. Germline-derived CDR1 and CDR2 are MGHRA and YSYEKL. This CDR3 contains 16 residues. As DNA, the CDR3 is TGCGCCAGCAGCCCTACGTGGGGCGGGAGGGGCAATGAGCAGTTCTTC. It translates to CASSPTWGGRGNEQFF.

The chain links TRBV7-3 to TRBJ2-3; TRBD2 agrees at 7 bases. The V segment lost 2 bases and the J segment 5 bases; nucleotides outside the gene matches: 1. In germline, CDR1 is SGHTA, CDR2 FQGTGA. This CDR3 is 13 amino acids long. The CDR3: CASSLRGVDTQYF. The DNA for the CDR3 is TGTGCCAGCAGCTTACGGGGGGTAGATACGCAGTATTTT.

This clone was found a few times. The rearrangement links TRBV28 to TRBJ2-1; TRBD2 matches 7 bases. The J segment lost 5 bases and the V segment lost 5 bases, leaving 6 bases of the junction unmatched. This CDR3 is 14 amino acids long. From germline, CDR1 is MDHEN and CDR2 SYDVKM. CDR3 DNA: TGTGCCAGCAGTGTGGACGGGGGGAACAATGAGCAGTTCTTC. Its translation is CASSVDGGNNEQFF.

This clone was picked up one time. This rearrangement joins TRBV27 to TRBJ2-7, with 9 nucleotides matching TRBD1. Germline V CDR1 and CDR2: MNHEY, SMNVEV (reference sequence). This CDR3 contains 14 residues. The V gene end was trimmed by 5 bases and the J gene end by 1 base; junction bases not matched to a gene: 3. This CDR3 reads CASSGQGQSYEQYF. The DNA for the CDR3 is TGTGCCAGCAGTGGACAGGGGCAATCCTACGAGCAGTACTTC.

This sequence joins TRBV6-5 and TRBJ2-1, with TRBD2 identical over 9 bases. V lost 0 bases, J lost 8 bases, and 2 bases stayed unmatched. CDR3 size: 14 residues. Germline-derived CDR1 and CDR2 are MNHEY and SVGAGI. CDR3 residues: CASSYSAGGHEQFF. CDR3 nucleotide sequence: TGTGCCAGCAGTTACTCGGCGGGGGGGCATGAGCAGTTCTTC.

V is TRBV25-1 and J is TRBJ1-6; TRBD1 might be the D (5 bases). The CDR3 spans 16 residues. Germline V lookup: CDR1 MGHDK, CDR2 SYGVNS. V lost 3 bases, J lost 10 bases, and 19 bases lay in between. The CDR3, as DNA: TGTGCCAGCAGTGACTCAGGGTTGTTGGGAAACTCACCCCTCCACTTT. It is translated as CASSDSGLLGNSPLHF.